This T cell receptor (beta chain) was sequenced for a study of cytomegalovirus exposure and HLA in healthy donors. Whole-study findings and limits: In a later analysis, at a false discovery rate of 0.05, roughly 17,000 TCR beta sequences were associated with HLA alleles. The study designated roughly 160 TCR beta chains cytomegalovirus-associated.

This clone was seen once. Its antigen remains unknown. CDR1 is PRHDT and CDR2 is FYEKMQ in the germline V gene (reference sequence). V lost 4 bases and J lost 7; bases outside the gene matches: 19. The CDR3 has 19 amino acids. Both 60 Vbeta primers and 13 Jbeta primers went into the PCR. Only in-frame clones appear in the TCRdb table, and some are missing; sequencing was by immunoSEQ multiplex PCR. The sample records around 200,000 clones, 60% to 80% being singletons. This TCR was sampled from a male donor in good health and CMV-seronegative. The specimen sequenced was PBMCs. The chain recombines TRBV13 with TRBJ2-1; TRBD1 aligns across 10 bases. CDR3 loop: CASSYPTPPVDRGRNEQFF. The CDR3 DNA reads TGTGCCAGCAGCTATCCTACGCCCCCGGTAGACAGGGGGCGAAATGAGCAGTTCTTC.